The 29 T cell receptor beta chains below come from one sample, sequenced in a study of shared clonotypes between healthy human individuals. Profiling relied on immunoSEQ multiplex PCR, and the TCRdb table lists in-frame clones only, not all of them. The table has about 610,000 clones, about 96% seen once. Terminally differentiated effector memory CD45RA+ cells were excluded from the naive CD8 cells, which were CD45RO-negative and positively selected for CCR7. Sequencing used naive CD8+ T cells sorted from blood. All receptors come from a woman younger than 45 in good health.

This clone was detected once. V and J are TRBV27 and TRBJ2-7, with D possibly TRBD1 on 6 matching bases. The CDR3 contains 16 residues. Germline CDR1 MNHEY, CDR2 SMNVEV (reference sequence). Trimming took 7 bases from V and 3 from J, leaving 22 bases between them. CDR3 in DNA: TGTGCCAGCACGGGAATGATAACAGGGACCCTCTACGAGCAGTACTTC. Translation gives CASTGMITGTLYEQYF.

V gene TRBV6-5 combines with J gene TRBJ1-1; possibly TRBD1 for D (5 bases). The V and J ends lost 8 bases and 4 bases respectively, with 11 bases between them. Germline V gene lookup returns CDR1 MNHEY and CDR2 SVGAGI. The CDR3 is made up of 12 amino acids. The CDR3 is CASGRGGTEAFF. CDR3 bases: TGTGCCAGCGGGCGCGGGGGCACTGAAGCTTTCTTT.

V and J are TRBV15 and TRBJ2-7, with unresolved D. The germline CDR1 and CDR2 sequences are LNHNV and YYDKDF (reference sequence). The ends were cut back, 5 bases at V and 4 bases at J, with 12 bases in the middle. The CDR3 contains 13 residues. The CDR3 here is CATSPDAVYEQYF. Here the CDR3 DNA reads TGTGCCACCAGCCCCGACGCGGTGTACGAGCAGTACTTC.

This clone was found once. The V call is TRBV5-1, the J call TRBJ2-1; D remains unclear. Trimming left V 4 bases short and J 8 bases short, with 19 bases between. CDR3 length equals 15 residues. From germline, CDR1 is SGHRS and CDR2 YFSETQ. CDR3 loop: CASSNLETKGDEQFF. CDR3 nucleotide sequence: TGCGCCAGCAGCAATCTAGAGACGAAAGGCGATGAGCAGTTCTTC.

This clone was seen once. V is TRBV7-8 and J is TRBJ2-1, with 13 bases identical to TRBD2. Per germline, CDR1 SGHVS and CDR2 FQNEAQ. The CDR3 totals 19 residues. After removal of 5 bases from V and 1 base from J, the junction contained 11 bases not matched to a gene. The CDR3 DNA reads TGTGCCAGCAGCCCCGGACTAGCGGGAGAAAAGGGGTCCTACAATGAGCAGTTCTTC. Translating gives CASSPGLAGEKGSYNEQFF.

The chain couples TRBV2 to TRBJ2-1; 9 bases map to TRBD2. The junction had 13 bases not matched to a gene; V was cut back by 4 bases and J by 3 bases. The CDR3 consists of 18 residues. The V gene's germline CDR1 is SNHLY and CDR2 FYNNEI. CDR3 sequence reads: CASSGPSGTEISYNEQFF. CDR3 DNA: TGTGCCAGCAGTGGTCCTAGCGGGACTGAGATTAGCTACAATGAGCAGTTCTTC.

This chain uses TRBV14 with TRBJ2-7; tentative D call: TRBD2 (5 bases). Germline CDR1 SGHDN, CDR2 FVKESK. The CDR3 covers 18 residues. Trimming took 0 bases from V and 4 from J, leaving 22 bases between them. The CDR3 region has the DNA TGTGCCAGCAGCCAAGATTGGCAGGCCCCCAAATCGGGGTACGAGCAGTACTTC. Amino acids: CASSQDWQAPKSGYEQYF.

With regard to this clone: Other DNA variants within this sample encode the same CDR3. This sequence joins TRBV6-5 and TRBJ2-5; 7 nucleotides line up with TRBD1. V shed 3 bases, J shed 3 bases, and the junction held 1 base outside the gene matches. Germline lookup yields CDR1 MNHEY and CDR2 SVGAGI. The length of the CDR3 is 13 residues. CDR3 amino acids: CASSYDREETQYF. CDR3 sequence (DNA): TGTGCCAGCAGTTATGACAGGGAAGAGACCCAGTACTTC.

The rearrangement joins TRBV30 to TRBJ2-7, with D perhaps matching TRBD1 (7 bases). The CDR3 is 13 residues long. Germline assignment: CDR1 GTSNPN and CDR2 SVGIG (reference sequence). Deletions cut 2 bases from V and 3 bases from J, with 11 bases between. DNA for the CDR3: TGTGCCTGGAGTTATCAGGGGGGCTACGAGCAGTACTTC. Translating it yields CAWSYQGGYEQYF.

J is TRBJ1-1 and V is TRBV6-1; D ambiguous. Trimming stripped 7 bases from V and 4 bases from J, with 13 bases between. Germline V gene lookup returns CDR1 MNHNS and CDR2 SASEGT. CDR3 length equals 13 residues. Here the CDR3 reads CASTDLFGTEAFF. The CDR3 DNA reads TGTGCCAGCACAGACTTGTTCGGCACTGAAGCTTTCTTT.

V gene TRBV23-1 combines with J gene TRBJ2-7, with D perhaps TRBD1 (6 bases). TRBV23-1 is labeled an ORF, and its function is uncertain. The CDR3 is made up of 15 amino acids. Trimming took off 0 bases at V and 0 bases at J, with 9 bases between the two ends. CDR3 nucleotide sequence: TGCGCCAGCAGTCAATCGCAGGGGCCCTCCTACGAGCAGTACTTC. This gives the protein CASSQSQGPSYEQYF.

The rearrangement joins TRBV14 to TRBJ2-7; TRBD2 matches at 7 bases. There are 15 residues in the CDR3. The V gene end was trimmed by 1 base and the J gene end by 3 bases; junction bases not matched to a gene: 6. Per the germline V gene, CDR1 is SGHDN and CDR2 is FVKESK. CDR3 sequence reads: CASSQVGGSNYEQYF. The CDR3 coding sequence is TGTGCCAGCAGCCAAGTGGGAGGGAGTAACTACGAGCAGTACTTC.

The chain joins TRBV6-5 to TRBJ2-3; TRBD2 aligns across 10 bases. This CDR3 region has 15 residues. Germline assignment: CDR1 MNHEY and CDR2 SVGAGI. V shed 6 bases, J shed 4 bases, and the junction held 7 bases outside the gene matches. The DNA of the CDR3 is TGTGCCAGCAGCATTACTAGCGGGGCATCAGATACGCAGTATTTT. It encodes CASSITSGASDTQYF.

CDR3 nucleotides: TGTGCCAGCACCCCCGGGGGGGCCTGGGGGGAGCAGTACTTC. It is translated as CASTPGGAWGEQYF. The V gene is TRBV14, the J gene TRBJ2-7; 8 nucleotides match TRBD2. The CDR3 covers 14 residues. J gave up 7 bases and V 7 bases, and 12 bases lay outside the gene matches. Germline CDR1 SGHDN, CDR2 FVKESK. Full variable domain (missing parts from reference TRBV14 and TRBJ2-7): EAGVTQFPSHSVIEKGQTVTLRCDPISGHDNLYWYRRVMGKEIKFLLHFVKESKQDESGMPNNRFLAERTGGTYSTLKVQPAELEDSGVYFCASTPGGAWGEQYFGPGTRLTVT.

The chain's CDR3 is CASSGHGTSGRGIETQYF. The CDR3 DNA reads TGTGCCAGCAGTGGCCACGGGACTAGCGGGAGAGGGATAGAGACCCAGTACTTC. The chain combines TRBV6-1 with TRBJ2-5, with TRBD2 matching 14 bases. The CDR3 spans 18 residues. Germline values: CDR1 MNHNS, CDR2 SASEGT. V shed 4 bases, J shed 4 bases, and the junction held 11 bases outside the gene matches.

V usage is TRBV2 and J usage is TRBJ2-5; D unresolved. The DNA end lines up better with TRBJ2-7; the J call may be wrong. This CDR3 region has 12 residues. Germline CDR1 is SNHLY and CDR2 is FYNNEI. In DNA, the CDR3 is TGTGCCAGCAGTGATCAGTTATACGAGCAGTACTTC. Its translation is CASSDQLYEQYF.

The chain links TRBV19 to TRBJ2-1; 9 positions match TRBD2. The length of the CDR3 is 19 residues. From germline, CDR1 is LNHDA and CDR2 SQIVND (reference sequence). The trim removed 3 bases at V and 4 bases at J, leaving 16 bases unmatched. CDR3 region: CASSMSGAGGLIAYNEQFF. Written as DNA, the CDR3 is TGTGCCAGTAGTATGAGCGGAGCGGGAGGACTCATAGCTTACAATGAGCAGTTCTTC.

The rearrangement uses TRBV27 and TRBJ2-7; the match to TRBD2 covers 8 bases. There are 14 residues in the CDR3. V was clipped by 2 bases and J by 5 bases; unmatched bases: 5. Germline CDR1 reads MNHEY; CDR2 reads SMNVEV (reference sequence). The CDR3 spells CASSLTGGPHEQYF. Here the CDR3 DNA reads TGTGCCAGCAGTTTAACGGGAGGGCCCCACGAGCAGTACTTC.

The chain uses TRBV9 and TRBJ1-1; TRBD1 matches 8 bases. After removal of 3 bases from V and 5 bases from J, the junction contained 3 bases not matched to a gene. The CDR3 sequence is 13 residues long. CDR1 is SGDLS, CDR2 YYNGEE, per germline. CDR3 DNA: TGTGCCAGCAGCGGAACAGGGGGGACTGAAGCTTTCTTT. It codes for CASSGTGGTEAFF. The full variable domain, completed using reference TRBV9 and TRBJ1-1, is DSGVTQTPKHLITATGQRVTLRCSPRSGDLSVYWYQQSLDQGLQFLIQYYNGEERAKGNILERFSAQQFPDLHSELNLSSLELGDSALYFCASSGTGGTEAFFGQGTRLTVV.

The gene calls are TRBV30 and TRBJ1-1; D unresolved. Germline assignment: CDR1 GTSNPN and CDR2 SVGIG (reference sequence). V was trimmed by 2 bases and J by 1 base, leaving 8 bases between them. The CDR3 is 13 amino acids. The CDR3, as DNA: TGTGCCTGGAGTTACGCAAGGAACACTGAAGCTTTCTTT. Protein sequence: CAWSYARNTEAFF.

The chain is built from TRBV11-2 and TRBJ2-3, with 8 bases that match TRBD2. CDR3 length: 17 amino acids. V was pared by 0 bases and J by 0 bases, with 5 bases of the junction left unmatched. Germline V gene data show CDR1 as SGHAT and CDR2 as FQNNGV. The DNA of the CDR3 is TGTGCCAGCAGCTTAGAATGGGTAGCGGGGAGCACAGATACGCAGTATTTT. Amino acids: CASSLEWVAGSTDTQYF.

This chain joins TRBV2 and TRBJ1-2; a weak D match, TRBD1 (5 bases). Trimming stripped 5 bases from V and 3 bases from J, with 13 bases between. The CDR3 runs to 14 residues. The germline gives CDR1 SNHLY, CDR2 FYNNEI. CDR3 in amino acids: CASSLDGTDYGYTF. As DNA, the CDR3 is TGTGCCAGCAGTTTGGACGGGACTGACTATGGCTACACCTTC.

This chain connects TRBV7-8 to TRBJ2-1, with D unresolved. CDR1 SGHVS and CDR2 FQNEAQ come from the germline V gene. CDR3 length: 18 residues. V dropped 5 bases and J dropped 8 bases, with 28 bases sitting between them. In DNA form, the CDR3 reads TGTGCCAGCAGCCCGTCGTGGATTGGGGTCAGTTTCGTCGATGAGCAGTTCTTC. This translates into CASSPSWIGVSFVDEQFF. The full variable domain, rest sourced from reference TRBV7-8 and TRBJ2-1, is GAGVSQSPRYKVAKRGQDVALRCDPISGHVSLFWYQQALGQGPEFLTYFQNEAQLDKSGLPSDRFFAERPEGSVSTLKIQRTQQEDSAVYLCASSPSWIGVSFVDEQFFGPGTRLTVL.

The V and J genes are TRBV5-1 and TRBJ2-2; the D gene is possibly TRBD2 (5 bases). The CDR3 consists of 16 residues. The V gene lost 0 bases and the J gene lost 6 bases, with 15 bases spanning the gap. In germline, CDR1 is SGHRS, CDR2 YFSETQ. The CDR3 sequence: CASSLDEGSFAGELFF. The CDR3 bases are TGCGCCAGCAGCTTGGACGAGGGATCCTTTGCCGGGGAGCTGTTTTTT.

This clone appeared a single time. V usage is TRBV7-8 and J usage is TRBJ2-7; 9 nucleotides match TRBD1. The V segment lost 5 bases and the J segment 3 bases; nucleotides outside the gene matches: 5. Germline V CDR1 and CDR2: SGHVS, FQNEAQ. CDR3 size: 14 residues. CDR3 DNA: TGTGCCAGCAGCGGAGACAGGGGGGTCTACGAGCAGTACTTC. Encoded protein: CASSGDRGVYEQYF.

The CDR3, as DNA: TGTGCCAGCGCTCAATTAGACACTGAAGCTTTCTTT. Translation: CASAQLDTEAFF. This rearrangement joins TRBV2 to TRBJ1-1, with unresolved D. V was trimmed by 8 bases and J by 3 bases, leaving 10 bases between them. The CDR3 extends over 12 amino acids. Germline CDR1 reads SNHLY; CDR2 reads FYNNEI.

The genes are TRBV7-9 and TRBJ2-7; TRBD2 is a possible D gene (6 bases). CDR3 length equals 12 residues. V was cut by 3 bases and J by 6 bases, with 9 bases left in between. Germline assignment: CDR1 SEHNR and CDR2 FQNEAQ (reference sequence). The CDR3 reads CASSLRDLEQYF. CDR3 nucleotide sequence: TGTGCCAGCAGCTTGCGGGACCTCGAGCAGTACTTC.

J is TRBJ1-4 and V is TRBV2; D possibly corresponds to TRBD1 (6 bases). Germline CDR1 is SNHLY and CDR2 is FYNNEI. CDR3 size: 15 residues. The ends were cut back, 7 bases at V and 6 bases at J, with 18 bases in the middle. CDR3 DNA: TGTGCCAGCAATGAGGCAGGGGTGCGGGATGAAAAACTGTTTTTT. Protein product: CASNEAGVRDEKLFF.

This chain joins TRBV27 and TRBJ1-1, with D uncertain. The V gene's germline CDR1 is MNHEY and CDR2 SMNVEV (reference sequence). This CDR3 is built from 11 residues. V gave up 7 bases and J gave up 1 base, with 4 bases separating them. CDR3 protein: CASKRNTEAFF. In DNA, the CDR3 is TGTGCCAGCAAACGGAACACTGAAGCTTTCTTT.